A selection of T cell receptor beta chains follows, all from one sample in a study of blood T cells in healthy people across ages. TCRdb reprocessed the 5' RACE reads via MiXCR and lists one record per CDR3 protein. This table has roughly 700,000 distinct CDR3 sequences, approximately 30% appearing once. The sample consisted of blood. The receptors originated from a woman of 80 years or more in good health. Each CDR3 is given without its conserved first and last residue. Each record gives: CDR3 length, V gene, J gene, CDR3 protein.

12	TRBV7-9	TRBJ2-1	ASSLGQAYAEQF
15	TRBV19	.	ASSINRGQGSVGTQY
13	TRBV7-9	TRBJ1-4	ASSLGDSKNEKLF
14	TRBV4-1	TRBJ1-6	ASSQVEAGYNSPLH
14	TRBV20-1	TRBJ1-5	SALRGRQGWSQPQH
11	TRBV15	TRBJ2-5	ATSRDRRKTQY
16	TRBV15	TRBJ2-1	ATLRGRLAGGLNNEQF
14	TRBV3-1	TRBJ2-7	ASSQDPGQGVHEQY
11	TRBV7-3	TRBJ2-7	ASSLGPGDEQY
12	TRBV9	TRBJ1-1	ASSGGNPDTEAF
13	TRBV10-3	TRBJ2-2	AISESRRAVGELF